Reported below is one T cell receptor (beta chain). This entry is derived from a study of shared clonotypes between healthy human individuals. The study enrolled healthy HIV-negative adults without recent acute infections or vaccinations as donors. Naive CD45RA+ and memory CD45RA-negative subsets were split from CD4+ cells. The CDR3 length is 14 residues. Germline V gene lookup returns CDR1 SGHDT and CDR2 YYEEEE. J lost 2 bases, V lost 4 bases, and 6 bases had no gene match. Original handling: Without quality scores, immunoSEQ junctional reads could not be filtered like full-length reads. Libraries were prepared by immunoSEQ multiplex PCR; TCRdb keeps only in-frame clonotypes and omits some of them. For V, J and clone size, that table is used; D and trimming come from the DNA. The sample has about 2 million clones, over 85% seen once.

The rearrangement joins TRBV5-6 to TRBJ2-7; TRBD2 matches at 7 bases. The TCR comes from a man between 18 and 29 years old in good health. Sequencing was carried out using naive CD4+ T cells sorted from blood. Subset in this sample: CD45RA+ positively selected. The CDR3 coding sequence is TGTGCCAGCAGCAGACCCGCGGGGGCCTACGAGCAGTACTTC. The encoded protein is CASSRPAGAYEQYF.